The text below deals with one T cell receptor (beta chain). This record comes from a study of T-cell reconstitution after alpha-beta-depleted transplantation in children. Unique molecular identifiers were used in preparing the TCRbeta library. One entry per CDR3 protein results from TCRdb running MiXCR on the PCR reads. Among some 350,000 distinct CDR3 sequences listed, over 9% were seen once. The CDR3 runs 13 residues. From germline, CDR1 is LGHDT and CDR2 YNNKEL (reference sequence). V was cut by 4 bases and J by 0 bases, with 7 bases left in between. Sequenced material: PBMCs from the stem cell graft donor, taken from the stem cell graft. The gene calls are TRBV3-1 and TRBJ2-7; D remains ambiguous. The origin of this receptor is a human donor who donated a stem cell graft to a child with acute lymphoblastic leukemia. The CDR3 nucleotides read TGTGCCAGCAGCCCCGCTGACTCCTACGAGCAGTACTTC. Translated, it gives CASSPADSYEQYF.